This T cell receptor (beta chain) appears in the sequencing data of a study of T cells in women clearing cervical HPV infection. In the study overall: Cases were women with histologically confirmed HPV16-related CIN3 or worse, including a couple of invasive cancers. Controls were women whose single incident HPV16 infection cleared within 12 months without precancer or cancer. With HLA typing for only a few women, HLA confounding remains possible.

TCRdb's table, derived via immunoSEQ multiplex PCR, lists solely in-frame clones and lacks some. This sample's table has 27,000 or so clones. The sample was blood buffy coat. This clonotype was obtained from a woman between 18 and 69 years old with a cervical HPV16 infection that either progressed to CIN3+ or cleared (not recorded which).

CDR3 bases read: TGTGCCAGCAGCTTAGAAATTCTTAGCGGGAGCCGTAACGAG. This codes for CASSLEILSGSRNE. Given in full, the CDR3 is CASSLEILSGSRNEQYF. The chain recombines TRBV7-6 with TRBJ2-7; the match to TRBD2 covers 9 bases. The DNA ends 3 residues before the CDR3 does, and the rest of the CDR3 is filled in from the germline J gene. The germline CDR1 and CDR2 sequences are SGHVS and FNYEAQ. Trimming removed 1 base from V and 5 bases from J; junction bases left unmatched: 12. The CDR3 is 17 residues long.